Listed below are T cell receptor beta chains from one sample, sequenced in a study of blood T cell repertoires in COVID-19. TCRdb's table, derived via immunoSEQ multiplex PCR, lists solely in-frame clones and lacks some. The table has roughly 330,000 clones, roughly 90% seen once; the top ten hold under 6.5%. Sequencing was carried out using peripheral blood. These receptors all come from a man between 18 and 35 years old who had recovered from COVID-19. Both conserved end residues are part of each CDR3. Fields, in order: V gene, D gene, J gene, clone size, CDR3 DNA, CDR3 protein. The D gene is left open where the match is weak. Clone size is not always given. Where it is, it says once, few, many or a class for expanded clones.

v_call: TRBV10-2; d_call: -; j_call: TRBJ1-1; clone_size: -; cdr3_nt: TGCGCCAGCAGGACGGAGGCGGGCACTGAAGCTTTCTTT; cdr3_aa: CASRTEAGTEAFF
v_call: TRBV10-3; d_call: TRBD1; j_call: TRBJ1-2; clone_size: -; cdr3_nt: TGTGCCATCAGTGGGACAGGGTACTATGGCTACACCTTC; cdr3_aa: CAISGTGYYGYTF
v_call: TRBV19; d_call: -; j_call: TRBJ2-7; clone_size: -; cdr3_nt: TGTGCCAGTAGTCCAACTCAGGACAGCTTCTACGAGCAGTACTTC; cdr3_aa: CASSPTQDSFYEQYF
v_call: TRBV19; d_call: TRBD2; j_call: TRBJ2-7; clone_size: -; cdr3_nt: TGTGCCAGTAGTACAAACGCGGGGGGGCCAGGTTCCTACGAGCAGTACTTC; cdr3_aa: CASSTNAGGPGSYEQYF
v_call: TRBV19; d_call: TRBD1; j_call: TRBJ1-1; clone_size: -; cdr3_nt: TGTGCCAGTAGCTTACAGGGGAGCGGCACTGAAGCTTTCTTT; cdr3_aa: CASSLQGSGTEAFF
v_call: TRBV19; d_call: -; j_call: TRBJ2-5; clone_size: -; cdr3_nt: TGTGCCAGTAGAGGGACACTGCCGACCCAGTACTTC; cdr3_aa: CASRGTLPTQYF
v_call: TRBV20-1; d_call: -; j_call: TRBJ1-2; clone_size: -; cdr3_nt: TGCAGTGCTAGATCGGGGGATGGCTACACCTTC; cdr3_aa: CSARSGDGYTF
v_call: TRBV6-2/TRBV6-3; d_call: TRBD2; j_call: TRBJ2-7; clone_size: -; cdr3_nt: TGTGCCAGCAGTCGCCCCTTTACCGGGACTAGCGGATACGAGCAGTACTTC; cdr3_aa: CASSRPFTGTSGYEQYF
v_call: TRBV28; d_call: TRBD1; j_call: TRBJ1-1; clone_size: -; cdr3_nt: TGTGCCAGCATTCGGACAGGGAAGACTGAAGCTTTCTTT; cdr3_aa: CASIRTGKTEAFF
v_call: TRBV5-1; d_call: TRBD1; j_call: TRBJ2-7; clone_size: -; cdr3_nt: TGCGCCAGCAGCTTGGAGGGGACAGGGCCGTACGAGCAGTACTTC; cdr3_aa: CASSLEGTGPYEQYF
v_call: TRBV7-9; d_call: TRBD1; j_call: TRBJ2-5; clone_size: -; cdr3_nt: TGTGCCAGCAGCCTGACAGGGGGAGAGACCCAGTACTTC; cdr3_aa: CASSLTGGETQYF
v_call: TRBV4-1; d_call: -; j_call: TRBJ1-1; clone_size: -; cdr3_nt: TGCGCCAGCGCCCAGGATTGGAACACTGAAGCTTTCTTT; cdr3_aa: CASAQDWNTEAFF
v_call: TRBV29-1; d_call: TRBD1; j_call: TRBJ2-7; clone_size: once; cdr3_nt: TGCAGCGCCATACAGGGGGTTCCCTACGAGCAGTACTTC; cdr3_aa: CSAIQGVPYEQYF
v_call: TRBV7-2; d_call: -; j_call: TRBJ2-2; clone_size: -; cdr3_nt: TGTGCCAGCAGCTTAGATGGAGGAAGCGTAGCCACCGGGGAGCTGTTTTTT; cdr3_aa: CASSLDGGSVATGELFF
v_call: TRBV9; d_call: -; j_call: TRBJ2-2; clone_size: -; cdr3_nt: TGTGCCAGCAGCGTGAGGGCTAGAGACACCGGGGAGCTGTTTTTT; cdr3_aa: CASSVRARDTGELFF
v_call: TRBV3-1/TRBV3-2; d_call: TRBD1; j_call: TRBJ2-3; clone_size: -; cdr3_nt: TGTGCCAGCAGCCCCCCTCGGACAGGGGGCACAGATACGCAGTATTTT; cdr3_aa: CASSPPRTGGTDTQYF
v_call: TRBV10-3; d_call: TRBD1; j_call: TRBJ1-2; clone_size: -; cdr3_nt: TGTGCCATCAGTGAGTCGGAGAGACAGGGCTATGGCTACACCTTC; cdr3_aa: CAISESERQGYGYTF
v_call: TRBV2; d_call: -; j_call: TRBJ2-1; clone_size: -; cdr3_nt: TGTGCCAGCAGTGATCTCTTGCGGAATGAGCAGTTCTTC; cdr3_aa: CASSDLLRNEQFF
v_call: TRBV2; d_call: TRBD1; j_call: TRBJ2-7; clone_size: once; cdr3_nt: TGTGCCAGCAGTCCGGGACAGGGTAGCTCCTACGAGCAGTACTTC; cdr3_aa: CASSPGQGSSYEQYF
v_call: TRBV18; d_call: TRBD1; j_call: TRBJ1-5; clone_size: once; cdr3_nt: TGTGCCAGCTCACAGGGGACAGGGAGCAATCAGCCCCAGCATTTT; cdr3_aa: CASSQGTGSNQPQHF
v_call: TRBV10-2; d_call: -; j_call: TRBJ2-1; clone_size: -; cdr3_nt: TGCGCCAGCAGTGAGTTAGCTTACCTGAACAATGAGCAGTTCTTC; cdr3_aa: CASSELAYLNNEQFF
v_call: TRBV5-4; d_call: TRBD1; j_call: TRBJ1-1; clone_size: -; cdr3_nt: TGTGCCAGCAGCGCCGACAGGGTTATCAATGAAGCTTTCTTT; cdr3_aa: CASSADRVINEAFF
v_call: TRBV9; d_call: TRBD1; j_call: TRBJ1-5; clone_size: -; cdr3_nt: TGTGCCAGCAGCGACCCAGGGGGAAATCAGCCCCAGCATTTT; cdr3_aa: CASSDPGGNQPQHF
v_call: TRBV2; d_call: TRBD2; j_call: TRBJ2-3; clone_size: -; cdr3_nt: TGTGCCAGCAGTGCGGGACTAGCGGGAACAGATACGCAGTATTTT; cdr3_aa: CASSAGLAGTDTQYF
v_call: TRBV27; d_call: -; j_call: TRBJ1-4; clone_size: -; cdr3_nt: TGTGCCAGCAGTTTATCGATCACAGGCCATGAAAAACTGTTTTTT; cdr3_aa: CASSLSITGHEKLFF
v_call: TRBV5-1; d_call: TRBD1; j_call: TRBJ1-1; clone_size: -; cdr3_nt: TGCGCCAGCGCTCTAGACAGGGTCTTAACTGAAGCTTTCTTT; cdr3_aa: CASALDRVLTEAFF
v_call: TRBV6-5; d_call: TRBD1; j_call: TRBJ2-1; clone_size: few; cdr3_nt: TGTGCCAGCAAGGCAGGGGGCTGGAATGAGCAGTTCTTC; cdr3_aa: CASKAGGWNEQFF
v_call: TRBV4-1; d_call: -; j_call: TRBJ1-5; clone_size: once; cdr3_nt: TGCGCCAGCAGCCCCGGCCCGGGGCAGGGGAGCCAGCCCCAGCATTTT; cdr3_aa: CASSPGPGQGSQPQHF
v_call: TRBV7-6; d_call: -; j_call: TRBJ2-7; clone_size: -; cdr3_nt: TGTGCCAGCAGCCAAAGAGGGATTAGCGGTTCCTACGAGCAGTACTTC; cdr3_aa: CASSQRGISGSYEQYF
v_call: TRBV7-3; d_call: TRBD1; j_call: TRBJ2-2; clone_size: -; cdr3_nt: TGTGCCAGCAGCTTAGGGACAGGGCTAACCGGGGAGCTGTTTTTT; cdr3_aa: CASSLGTGLTGELFF
v_call: TRBV5-1; d_call: TRBD2; j_call: TRBJ2-3; clone_size: -; cdr3_nt: TGCGCCAGCAGCCAGCTAGCGGGGGACCCCGCAGATACGCAGTATTTT; cdr3_aa: CASSQLAGDPADTQYF
v_call: TRBV12-3/TRBV12-4; d_call: TRBD1; j_call: TRBJ1-1; clone_size: -; cdr3_nt: TGTGCCAGCACCGGGACAGGGGAAGCTTTCTTT; cdr3_aa: CASTGTGEAFF
v_call: TRBV2; d_call: -; j_call: TRBJ2-2; clone_size: -; cdr3_nt: TGTGCCAGCAGACTCCTAGCAGACACCGGGGAGCTGTTTTTT; cdr3_aa: CASRLLADTGELFF
v_call: TRBV5-1; d_call: TRBD2; j_call: TRBJ2-1; clone_size: few; cdr3_nt: TGCGCCAGCAGCTTGGTGGGACTAGCGGAATATGAGCAGTTCTTC; cdr3_aa: CASSLVGLAEYEQFF
v_call: TRBV15; d_call: TRBD2; j_call: TRBJ2-1; clone_size: -; cdr3_nt: TGTGCCACCAGCATAGCGGGAGGAGTTTGGGGGCAGTTCTTC; cdr3_aa: CATSIAGGVWGQFF
v_call: TRBV24-1; d_call: -; j_call: TRBJ2-1; clone_size: -; cdr3_nt: TGTGCCACTAATCCCAAGGCAGGGTCGTCCTACAATGAGCAGTTCTTC; cdr3_aa: CATNPKAGSSYNEQFF
v_call: TRBV6-5; d_call: -; j_call: TRBJ1-5; clone_size: -; cdr3_nt: TGTGCCAGCAGTTACTCGATGAGCTCTCAGCCCCAGCATTTT; cdr3_aa: CASSYSMSSQPQHF
v_call: TRBV7-2; d_call: -; j_call: TRBJ2-3; clone_size: -; cdr3_nt: TGTGCCAGCAGCTCACTTCCAACAGATACGCAGTATTTT; cdr3_aa: CASSSLPTDTQYF
v_call: TRBV9; d_call: TRBD2; j_call: TRBJ2-1; clone_size: -; cdr3_nt: TGTGCCAGCAGCGTAGGCCCCACTAGCGGCTCCTACAATGAGCAGTTCTTC; cdr3_aa: CASSVGPTSGSYNEQFF
v_call: TRBV12-3/TRBV12-4; d_call: -; j_call: TRBJ1-2; clone_size: -; cdr3_nt: TGTGCCAGCAGTTTAGACGCGGGGGTGGGCTACACCTTC; cdr3_aa: CASSLDAGVGYTF
v_call: TRBV5-1; d_call: -; j_call: TRBJ2-5; clone_size: -; cdr3_nt: TGCGCCAGCAGCCGGGGGTTGGGACGAGAGACCCAGTACTTC; cdr3_aa: CASSRGLGRETQYF
v_call: TRBV7-9; d_call: -; j_call: TRBJ1-4; clone_size: -; cdr3_nt: TGTGCCAGCAGCCAACAGGCTGGAAGTGAAAAACTGTTTTTT; cdr3_aa: CASSQQAGSEKLFF
v_call: TRBV3-1/TRBV3-2; d_call: TRBD2; j_call: TRBJ2-2; clone_size: -; cdr3_nt: TGTGCCAGCAGCCAAGGTCTGGGACTAGCGGGAGGATCAGGGGAGCTGTTTTTT; cdr3_aa: CASSQGLGLAGGSGELFF